The clone carrying this T cell receptor (beta chain) was seen a handful of times. Its target is unknown. This entry comes from a study of T cells after yellow fever vaccination. TCRdb re-called the 5' RACE reads through MiXCR, storing one row per CDR3 protein. The sample shows about 370,000 distinct CDR3 sequences, approximately 10% of them seen only once. Findings and caveats of the study: Among primary-vaccination clones, most reappeared after the booster, at almost 98% for CD4 and about 90% for CD8.

The CDR3 contains 15 residues. V gave up 4 bases and J gave up 4 bases, with 11 bases separating them. Germline V gene lookup returns CDR1 MNHEY and CDR2 SVGAGI. The sample consisted of PBMCs, taken on the day of the first yellow fever vaccination. This TCR was sampled from a man aged 18-30 years who received the YFV17D yellow fever vaccine. This chain joins TRBV6-5 and TRBJ2-6; unclear D gene. The CDR3 coding sequence is TGTGCCAGCAGTTGGTTGGTGGGGGGGGCCAACGTCCTGACTTTC. Its protein product is CASSWLVGGANVLTF.